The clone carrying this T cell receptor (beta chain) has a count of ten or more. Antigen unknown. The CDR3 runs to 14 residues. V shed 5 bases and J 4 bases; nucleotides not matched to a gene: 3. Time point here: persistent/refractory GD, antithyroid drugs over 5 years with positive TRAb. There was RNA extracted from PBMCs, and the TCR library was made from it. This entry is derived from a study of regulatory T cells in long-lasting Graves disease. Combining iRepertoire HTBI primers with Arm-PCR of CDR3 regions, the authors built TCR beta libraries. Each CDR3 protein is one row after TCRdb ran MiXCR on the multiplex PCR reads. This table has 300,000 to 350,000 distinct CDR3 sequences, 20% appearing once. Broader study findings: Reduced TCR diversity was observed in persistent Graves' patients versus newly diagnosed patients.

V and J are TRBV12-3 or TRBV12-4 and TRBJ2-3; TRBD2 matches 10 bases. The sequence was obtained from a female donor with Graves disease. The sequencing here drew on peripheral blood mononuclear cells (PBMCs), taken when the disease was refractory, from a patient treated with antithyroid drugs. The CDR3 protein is CASSLGLAADTQYF. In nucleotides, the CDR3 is TGTGCCAGCAGTCTTGGACTAGCGGCAGATACGCAGTATTTT.